This T cell receptor (beta chain) stems from a study of cytomegalovirus exposure and HLA in healthy donors. Points from the study as a whole: Cytomegalovirus-associated TCR beta chains were listed, numbering 150 to 200.

The data were produced by immunoSEQ multiplex PCR, yet TCRdb's version contains in-frame clones alone and is incomplete. The sample shows under 200,000 clones, roughly nine tenths of them seen only once. V gave up 4 bases and J gave up 4 bases, with 14 bases separating them. The CDR3 has 14 residues. Germline-derived CDR1 and CDR2 are SGHTA and FQGNSA. In this sample, this clone turned up a few times. Its antigen remains unknown. The rearrangement uses TRBV7-2 and TRBJ2-7, with a weak D call TRBD1 (7 bases). This clonotype was sampled from a woman aged 25 to 45 in good health and CMV-seronegative. Source material: PBMCs. In DNA, the CDR3 is TGTGCCAGCAGCTGGCGACAGGGAGGTTACGAGCAGTACTTC. Amino acids: CASSWRQGGYEQYF.